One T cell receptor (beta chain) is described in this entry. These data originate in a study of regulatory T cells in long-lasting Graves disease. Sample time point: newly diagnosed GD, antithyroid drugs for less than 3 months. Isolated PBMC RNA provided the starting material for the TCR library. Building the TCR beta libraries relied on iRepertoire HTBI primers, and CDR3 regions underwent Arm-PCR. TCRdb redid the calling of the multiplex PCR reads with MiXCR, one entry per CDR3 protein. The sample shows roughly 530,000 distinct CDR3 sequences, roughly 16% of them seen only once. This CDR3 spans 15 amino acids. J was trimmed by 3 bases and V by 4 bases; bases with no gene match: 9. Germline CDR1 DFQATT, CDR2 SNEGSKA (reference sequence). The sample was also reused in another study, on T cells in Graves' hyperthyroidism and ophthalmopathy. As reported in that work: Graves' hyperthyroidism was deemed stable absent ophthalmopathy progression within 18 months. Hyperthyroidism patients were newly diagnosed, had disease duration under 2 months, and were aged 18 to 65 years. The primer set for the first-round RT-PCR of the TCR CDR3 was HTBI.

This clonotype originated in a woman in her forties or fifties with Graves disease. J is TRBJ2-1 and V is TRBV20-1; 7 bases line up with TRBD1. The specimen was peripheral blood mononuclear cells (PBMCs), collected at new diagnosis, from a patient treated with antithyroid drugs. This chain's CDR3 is CSATGDSDLYNEQFF. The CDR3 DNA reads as TGCAGTGCTACCGGGGACAGCGACCTCTACAATGAGCAGTTCTTC.